These 4 T cell receptor beta chains share one sample of origin, sequenced in a study of tumor-infiltrating lymphocytes in glioblastoma multiforme. TCR beta libraries were built from RNA through three nested multiplex PCR rounds using modified ARM-PCR. Via MiXCR, TCRdb re-called the multiplex PCR reads, giving one row per CDR3 protein. The sample lists about 13,000 distinct CDR3 sequences; 66% were seen once. The sequenced material came from brain tumor tissue. The source is a male donor with glioblastoma.

By frequency in the sample, this clonotype is medium-sized. This sequence joins TRBV6-1 and TRBJ2-7, with D hard to call. V was shortened by 8 bases and J by 1 base, with 18 bases between the two germline ends. Germline CDR1 is MNHNS and CDR2 is SASEGT. The CDR3 is made up of 15 amino acids. For the CDR3, the DNA is TGTGCCAGCCAGGATGACCCCTCCAGTTCCTACGAGCAGTACTTC. Residues: CASQDDPSSSYEQYF.

Notes on this clonotype: A junction boundary mismatches the germline segment, possibly from a read error. CDR3 loop: CGAREDRATENLFF. In DNA, the CDR3 is TGCGGTGCTAGAGAGGACCGGGCAACTGAAAATCTGTTTTTT. The rearrangement joins TRBV20-1 to TRBJ1-4; D unclear. Per the germline V gene, CDR1 is DFQATT and CDR2 is SNEGSKA (reference sequence). This CDR3 spans 14 amino acids.

This clonotype was picked up a small number of times. This chain uses TRBV7-9 with TRBJ2-1; D is uncertain. Trimming took off 4 bases at V and 7 bases at J, with 14 bases between the two ends. The CDR3 extends over 14 amino acids. CDR1 is SEHNR and CDR2 is FQNEAQ in the germline V gene (reference sequence). DNA of the CDR3: TGTGCCAGCAGCTCCCTACTGATGCCGAATGAGCAGTTCTTC. The encoded protein is CASSSLLMPNEQFF.

Worth noting for this clonotype: Lacking the conserved final phenylalanine or tryptophan, this CDR3 likely reflects a read error. The rearrangement uses TRBV11-2 and TRBJ2-1, with 7 bases identical to TRBD1. The CDR3 spans 17 residues. CDR1 and CDR2 (germline): SGHAT, FQNNGV. CDR3 sequence (DNA): TGTGTCAGCAGCTTAGCATTAAGGGGGCCTTCGCGCAATGAGCAGTTCTCC. It specifies CVSSLALRGPSRNEQFS.